Below, 28 T cell receptor beta chains from the same sample are listed, as sequenced in a study of CD8+ T cells in alopecia areata. Investigators isolated RNA and reverse transcribed it into cDNA to act as the sequencing template. Data came from immunoSEQ multiplex PCR; TCRdb stores just in-frame clones and leaves some out. The table has around 35,000 clones, about 60% seen once; the top ten hold under 50%. Sequenced: NKG2D-high CD8+ T cells sorted from blood. Receptor source: a human donor with alopecia areata.

This clone has a single count. The genes are TRBV18 and TRBJ2-5; 11 bases agree with TRBD1. The V and J ends lost 6 bases and 5 bases, in that order; junction bases with no gene match: 8. There are 15 residues in the CDR3. The germline gives CDR1 KGHSH, CDR2 LQKENI. Here the CDR3 DNA reads TGTGCCAGCTCGCCCCGGGACAGGGGGAAGGAGACCCAGTACTTC. Translated, it gives CASSPRDRGKETQYF.

The rearrangement links TRBV28 to TRBJ2-1, with 9 positions matching TRBD2. CDR1 is MDHEN, CDR2 SYDVKM, per germline. This CDR3 region has 16 residues. V was clipped by 3 bases and J by 4 bases; unmatched bases: 7. The chain's CDR3 is CASSLILAGTYNEQFF. For the CDR3, the DNA is TGTGCCAGCAGTTTGATTCTAGCGGGAACTTACAATGAGCAGTTCTTC.

The chain recombines TRBV16 with TRBJ2-1, with D unclear. Trimming took 1 base from V and 5 from J, leaving 3 bases between them. The CDR3 consists of 12 residues. CDR1 is KGHSY and CDR2 is FQNENV in the germline V gene. CDR3 nucleotides: TGTGCCAGCAGCCAATATAACAATGAGCAGTTCTTC. Its translation: CASSQYNNEQFF.

The chain combines TRBV7-9 with TRBJ2-5; D may be TRBD2 (6 bases). The CDR3 covers 14 residues. CDR1 is SEHNR, CDR2 FQNEAQ, per germline (reference sequence). Between the trimmed V and J ends, which lost 6 bases and 3 bases, there was a span of 14 bases. The CDR3 spells CASSPRGKEETQYF. CDR3 in DNA: TGTGCCAGCAGTCCCCGGGGGAAAGAAGAGACCCAGTACTTC.

This clone was picked up one time. V and J are TRBV2 and TRBJ2-7; 7 bases are a match to TRBD1. The length of the CDR3 is 13 residues. The germline gives CDR1 SNHLY, CDR2 FYNNEI. The V and J ends lost 2 bases and 5 bases, in that order; junction bases with no gene match: 3. The CDR3 sequence: CASSEIQGHEQYF. CDR3 DNA: TGTGCCAGCAGTGAAATACAGGGGCACGAGCAGTACTTC.

The DNA of the CDR3 is TGTGCCAGTACAGAGGTAAGCAATCAGCCCCAGCATTTT. It is translated as CASTEVSNQPQHF. The chain links TRBV19 to TRBJ1-5; D is undetermined. This CDR3 comprises 13 residues. The V gene lost 7 bases and the J gene lost 1 base, with 8 bases spanning the gap. Germline V gives CDR1 LNHDA, CDR2 SQIVND (reference sequence).

This clone appeared a few times. The sample has other DNA sequences that encode this CDR3 too. CDR3 bases: TGCAGCGTGGAGGGACTAGCAGAGAGCTCCTACAATGAGCAGTTCTTC. The encoded protein is CSVEGLAESSYNEQFF. The chain has TRBV29-1 and TRBJ2-1; 9 nucleotides line up with TRBD2. Germline CDR1 SQVTM, CDR2 ANQGSEA. There are 16 residues in the CDR3. With 6 bases clipped from V and 0 bases from J, the junction kept 9 bases outside the gene matches.

In the case of this clone: The same CDR3 arises from other DNA sequences in this sample as well. This chain links TRBV7-2 with TRBJ1-1; D not resolved. Germline V gives CDR1 SGHTA, CDR2 FQGNSA. The CDR3 is 11 residues long. V was shortened by 0 bases and J by 8 bases, with 4 bases between the two germline ends. In nucleotides, the CDR3 is TGTGCCAGCAGCTTAGCCCCGGAAGCTTTCTTT. It encodes CASSLAPEAFF.

This clone was seen more than once but under ten times. This rearrangement joins TRBV7-8 to TRBJ2-7; D is ambiguous. V dropped 5 bases and J dropped 0 bases, with 14 bases sitting between them. CDR1 is SGHVS and CDR2 is FQNEAQ in the germline V gene. This CDR3 is built from 15 residues. As DNA, the CDR3 is TGTGCCAGCAGCCTCTACCAAGGGCCCTCCTACGAGCAGTACTTC. This gives the protein CASSLYQGPSYEQYF.

The chain has TRBV29-1 and TRBJ2-1; D is possibly TRBD1 or TRBD2 (5 bases each). This CDR3 has 15 amino acids. V shed 4 bases and J shed 4 bases, with 17 bases lying between them. CDR1 SQVTM and CDR2 ANQGSEA come from the germline V gene. The CDR3 DNA sequence: TGCAGCGTTGTGGGGGTTTTGGGGCGATACAATGAGCAGTTCTTC. Translation: CSVVGVLGRYNEQFF.

This clone was observed a handful of times. This likely came from a read error, as a far larger clone is one base away. The sample has other DNA sequences that encode this CDR3 too. V is TRBV4-1 and J is TRBJ2-5; D is perhaps TRBD2 (5 bases). V lost 3 bases to trimming and J lost 2 bases, with 16 bases between them. This CDR3 spans 16 amino acids. CDR1 is MGHRA and CDR2 is YSYEKL in the germline V gene. The CDR3 DNA follows: TGCGCCAGCAGCCAGGCTAGCTCCGAGGGACAAGAGACCCAGTACTTC. Its translation: CASSQASSEGQETQYF.

Only one count was recorded for this clone. The chain is built from TRBV5-1 and TRBJ2-5; 7 bases map to TRBD2. The CDR3 covers 15 residues. V gave up 7 bases and J gave up 3 bases; unmatched junction bases: 12. CDR1 is SGHRS, CDR2 YFSETQ, per germline. The chain's CDR3 is CASGEGRSGEETQYF. The CDR3 DNA reads as TGCGCCAGCGGGGAGGGGAGATCCGGTGAAGAGACCCAGTACTTC. The full variable domain, with the rest looked up from reference TRBV5-1 and TRBJ2-5, is KAGVTQTPRYLIKTRGQQVTLSCSPISGHRSVSWYQQTPGQGLQFLFEYFSETQRNKGNFPGRFSGRQFSNSRSEMNVSTLELGDSALYLCASGEGRSGEETQYFGPGTRLLVL.

V usage is TRBV23-1 and J usage is TRBJ1-2; D gene unclear. TRBV23-1 is marked as an open reading frame, function uncertain. Trimming removed 5 bases from V and 4 bases from J, with 11 bases in between. This CDR3 is built from 13 residues. The CDR3 here is CASSALWFYGYTF. As DNA, the CDR3 is TGCGCCAGCAGTGCCCTCTGGTTCTATGGCTACACCTTC.

This clone appeared a few times. CDR3 nucleotide sequence: TGCGCCAGCAGCCAAGATTTGGGGGCCTTGGAGACCCAGTACTTC. Its translation: CASSQDLGALETQYF. The rearrangement uses TRBV4-1 and TRBJ2-5; a weak D match, TRBD1 (6 bases). Germline values: CDR1 MGHRA, CDR2 YSYEKL. V gave up 0 bases and J gave up 5 bases, with 13 bases separating them. This CDR3 comprises 15 residues.

The chain has TRBV7-9 and TRBJ2-4, with unresolved D. The J call may be mistaken, given a closer DNA end match to TRBJ2-7. The CDR3 loop spans 13 amino acids. CDR1 is SEHNR and CDR2 is FQNEAQ in the germline V gene (reference sequence). CDR3 nucleotides: TGTGCCAGCAGCTTTTACCCCCAGAACGAGCAGTACTTC. Its translation is CASSFYPQNEQYF.

This clone was detected a few times. CDR3 region: CASSLAAGAETQYF. The CDR3 DNA is TGTGCCAGCAGCTTAGCTGCGGGAGCTGAGACCCAGTACTTC. The chain employs TRBV7-2 and TRBJ2-5; 7 bases fit TRBD2. The V and J ends lost 0 bases and 5 bases, in that order; junction bases with no gene match: 3. The CDR3 loop spans 14 amino acids. Germline V gives CDR1 SGHTA, CDR2 FQGNSA.

This clone was found a few times. This chain joins TRBV9 and TRBJ1-1, with 11 positions matching TRBD1. V dropped 3 bases and J dropped 4; count of bases not matched to a gene: 2. Germline CDR1 SGDLS, CDR2 YYNGEE. The CDR3 loop spans 14 amino acids. Here the CDR3 DNA reads TGTGCCAGCAGCGCCGGGACAGGGGGCACTGAAGCTTTCTTT. It translates to CASSAGTGGTEAFF. Looking up the rest from reference TRBV9 and TRBJ1-1 gives the full variable domain: DSGVTQTPKHLITATGQRVTLRCSPRSGDLSVYWYQQSLDQGLQFLIQYYNGEERAKGNILERFSAQQFPDLHSELNLSSLELGDSALYFCASSAGTGGTEAFFGQGTRLTVV.

This clone turned up a few times. The chain uses TRBV5-8 and TRBJ2-1; 8 bases match TRBD1. CDR1 is SGHTS, CDR2 YDEGEE, per germline. This CDR3 spans 15 amino acids. V lost 4 bases and J lost 4; bases outside the gene matches: 7. The CDR3 protein is CASSGGTGDYNEQFF. The CDR3 region has the DNA TGTGCCAGCAGCGGCGGGACAGGAGATTACAATGAGCAGTTCTTC.

CDR3 in amino acids: CASSLTGALNQPQHF. In DNA, the CDR3 is TGTGCCAGCAGCTTAACCGGGGCACTGAATCAGCCCCAGCATTTT. The genes are TRBV7-6 and TRBJ1-5, with D possibly being TRBD1 (5 bases). Germline V CDR1 and CDR2: SGHVS, FNYEAQ. V lost 2 bases and J lost 4, with 12 bases in between. The CDR3 is 15 amino acids.

This clone was seen a few times. The V call is TRBV6-5, the J call TRBJ2-1, with D uncertain. The CDR3 runs to 13 residues. Deletions cut 0 bases from V and 7 bases from J, with 7 bases between. The germline V gene has CDR1 MNHEY and CDR2 SVGAGI. The DNA of the CDR3 is TGTGCCAGCAGTTACTCGGCGTTGAATGAGCAGTTCTTC. Its protein product is CASSYSALNEQFF.

J is TRBJ1-5 and V is TRBV25-1, with D maybe TRBD1 (6 bases). V shed 6 bases and J shed 7 bases, with 13 bases lying between them. The CDR3 is made up of 13 amino acids. CDR1 is MGHDK, CDR2 SYGVNS, per germline. CDR3 amino acids: CASSAGAGQPQHF. The CDR3 region has the DNA TGTGCCAGCAGCGCAGGGGCCGGACAGCCCCAGCATTTT.

This chain uses TRBV4-3 with TRBJ2-2; 11 positions agree with TRBD1. CDR3 size: 15 residues. Trimming cost V 4 bases and J 6 bases; bases outside gene matches: 4. Per the germline V gene, CDR1 is LGHNA and CDR2 is YSLEER. In DNA, the CDR3 is TGCGCCAGCAGCCCGGGGACAGGGGGACCCGGGGAGCTGTTTTTT. It is translated as CASSPGTGGPGELFF.

The chain combines TRBV4-1 with TRBJ1-5; D is unresolved. Germline V gene sequence: CDR1 MGHRA, CDR2 YSYEKL. This CDR3 spans 14 amino acids. The V end was cut by 1 base, the J end by 6 bases, with 10 bases between. CDR3 in amino acids: CASSQGPAGQPQHF. As DNA, the CDR3 is TGCGCCAGCAGCCAAGGACCGGCGGGTCAGCCCCAGCATTTT.

Ten or more counts support this clone. This chain links TRBV4-3 with TRBJ1-2, with 8 bases lining up with TRBD1. Unmatched junction bases numbered 12, after V lost 3 bases and J lost 6 bases. Germline CDR1 LGHNA, CDR2 YSLEER. The length of the CDR3 is 16 residues. CDR3 bases: TGCGCCAGCAGCCAGGCTAGGACAGGGCGACCGGATGGCTACACCTTC. Residues: CASSQARTGRPDGYTF.

The chain carries TRBV27 and TRBJ2-2; the D is unclear. The germline V gene encodes CDR1 MNHEY and CDR2 SMNVEV (reference sequence). The germline V and J ends were trimmed by 1 base and 3 bases, with 0 bases remaining between them. The CDR3 totals 12 residues. The CDR3 loop reads CASSLYTGELFF. The CDR3 coding sequence is TGTGCCAGCAGTTTATACACCGGGGAGCTGTTTTTT.

The V call is TRBV7-9, the J call TRBJ2-7; 7 bases match TRBD1. V lost 5 bases, J lost 2 bases, and 3 bases stayed unmatched. Per the germline V gene, CDR1 is SEHNR and CDR2 is FQNEAQ (reference sequence). The CDR3 sequence is 13 residues long. CDR3 nucleotide sequence: TGTGCCAGCAGCGCCGGGACAGCCTACGAGCAGTACTTC. As protein: CASSAGTAYEQYF.

The rearrangement uses TRBV2 and TRBJ2-7; the match to TRBD2 covers 14 bases. CDR3 length equals 15 residues. V dropped 6 bases and J dropped 3; count of bases not matched to a gene: 4. Germline lookup yields CDR1 SNHLY and CDR2 FYNNEI. CDR3 DNA sequence: TGTGCCAGCAGGACCGGGACTAGCGGGAGCTACGAGCAGTACTTC. It specifies CASRTGTSGSYEQYF.

The chain couples TRBV5-4 to TRBJ2-7; the D gene is possibly TRBD1 (6 bases). The CDR3 spans 15 residues. Germline CDR1 SGHNT, CDR2 YYREEE (reference sequence). Trimming pared 4 bases from V and 0 bases from J, leaving 14 bases between. The CDR3, as DNA: TGTGCCAGCAGCGCGGAAAAAGGGGGCTCCTACGAGCAGTACTTC. This sequence encodes CASSAEKGGSYEQYF.